Presented here are 23 T cell receptor beta chains from one specimen sequenced in a study of shared clonotypes between healthy human individuals. The data were produced by immunoSEQ multiplex PCR, yet TCRdb's version contains in-frame clones alone and is incomplete. Of roughly 500,000 clones detected, about three quarters appear once; the ten largest clones hold 10% to 15%. Sequencing used PBMCs. The receptors stem from a woman between 40 and 50 years old in good health. Some clones in this sample may be carry-over from other donors' samples.

This chain connects TRBV19 to TRBJ2-1, with 13 bases aligning to TRBD2. J lost 7 bases, V lost 4 bases, and 4 bases had no gene match. The germline V gene has CDR1 LNHDA and CDR2 SQIVND (reference sequence). The CDR3 length is 15 residues. The CDR3 protein is CASSRVGLAGNEQFF. The CDR3 coding sequence is TGTGCCAGTAGTAGAGTGGGACTAGCGGGAAATGAGCAGTTCTTC. The whole variable domain, filled in from reference TRBV19 and TRBJ2-1, reads DGGITQSPKYLFRKEGQNVTLSCEQNLNHDAMYWYRQDPGQGLRLIYYSQIVNDFQKGDIAEGYSVSREKKESFPLTVTSAQKNPTAFYLCASSRVGLAGNEQFFGPGTRLTVL.

On this clone itself: This likely stems from a read error, as it lies one base from a far larger clone. Other DNA sequences in the sample encode the same CDR3. The chain uses TRBV9 and TRBJ1-1; D is ambiguous. Germline loops: CDR1 SGDLS, CDR2 YYNGEE. The CDR3 contains 15 residues. CDR3 residues: CASSPRPGLNTEAFF. The CDR3 region has the DNA TGTGCCAGCAGCCCTCGCCCCGGGCTGAACACTGAGGCTTTCTTT.

This clone showed up just once. One base separates it from a far larger clone, so it is likely a read error. The chain couples TRBV30 to TRBJ2-5, with 9 bases aligning to TRBD2. The J call may be mistaken, given a closer DNA end match to TRBJ2-7. Germline V gene sequence: CDR1 GTSNPN, CDR2 SVGIG (reference sequence). This CDR3 is 14 amino acids long. Written as DNA, the CDR3 is TGTGCCTGGCAAAAAGCGGGAGGCTCCTACGAGCAGTACTTC. This encodes CAWQKAGGSYEQYF.

This clone was seen just once. The V gene is TRBV18, the J gene TRBJ2-3; D remains unclear. This CDR3 has 18 residues. CDR1 and CDR2 (germline): KGHSH, LQKENI. V lost 1 base to trimming and J lost 0 bases, with 17 bases between them. The CDR3 DNA reads TGTGCCAGCTCACCACGAATCCCGGACGCTCGGAGCACAGATACGCAGTATTTT. It yields the protein CASSPRIPDARSTDTQYF.

This clone has just a few counts. The chain joins TRBV10-3 to TRBJ1-5; D unresolved. Trimming removed 6 bases at V and 3 bases at J, with 9 bases between. This CDR3 has 13 amino acids. The germline V gene has CDR1 ENHRY and CDR2 SYGVKD. The CDR3 nucleotides are TGTGCCATCAGCCCCAGCTACAATCAGCCCCAGCATTTT. Residues: CAISPSYNQPQHF.

J is TRBJ1-1 and V is TRBV15; no clear D gene. Germline assignment: CDR1 LNHNV and CDR2 YYDKDF (reference sequence). V dropped 0 bases and J dropped 0 bases, with 14 bases sitting between them. The length of the CDR3 is 17 residues. The CDR3 sequence: CATSRDVGIWVNTEAFF. The CDR3 DNA sequence: TGTGCCACCAGCAGAGATGTGGGGATTTGGGTGAACACTGAAGCTTTCTTT.

This chain connects TRBV6-1 to TRBJ1-2; TRBD1 agrees at 9 bases. Trimming took 6 bases from V and 5 from J; bases not matched to a gene: 10. CDR3 length: 15 residues. Germline loops: CDR1 MNHNS, CDR2 SASEGT. In nucleotides, the CDR3 is TGTGCCAGCAGCCCGAACCCGGGACAGGGTTATGGCTACACCTTC. Translation: CASSPNPGQGYGYTF.

On this clone itself: A much larger clone sits a single nucleotide away, making a read error possible. The chain joins TRBV6-4 to TRBJ2-3, with 10 bases fitting TRBD2. This CDR3 spans 15 amino acids. Trimming cost V 0 bases and J 6 bases; bases outside gene matches: 3. Germline CDR1 and CDR2: MRHNA and SNTAGT. CDR3 in amino acids: CASSDSAGGPDTQYF. The CDR3 DNA sequence: TGTGCCAGCAGTGACTCAGCGGGAGGGCCTGATACGCAGTATTTT.

The rearrangement uses TRBV5-1 and TRBJ2-7, with 8 nucleotides matching TRBD2. The CDR3 length is 14 residues. The trim removed 4 bases at V and 4 bases at J, leaving 7 bases unmatched. CDR1 is SGHRS and CDR2 is YFSETQ in the germline V gene. CDR3 nucleotide sequence: TGCGCCAGCAGCCCGGGGGGGACACCATACGAGCAGTACTTC. This codes for CASSPGGTPYEQYF.

This clone was counted a single time. A far larger clone is only one base removed, so a read error is likely. The V call is TRBV2, the J call TRBJ2-1, with D unclear. Germline V CDR1 and CDR2: SNHLY, FYNNEI. The CDR3 consists of 11 residues. V lost 7 bases and J lost 0, with 1 base in between. CDR3 protein: CASNSYNEQFF. The DNA for the CDR3 is TGTGCCAGCAACTCCTACAATGAGCAGTTCTTC.

This clone was counted a few times. J is TRBJ1-5 and V is TRBV6-1; D unresolved. V gave up 6 bases and J gave up 4 bases, with 13 bases separating them. The V gene's germline CDR1 is MNHNS and CDR2 SASEGT. The CDR3 is 14 amino acids. The CDR3 DNA sequence: TGTGCCAGCAGGGGTGGTGTCTCTAATCAGCCCCAGCATTTT. It specifies CASRGGVSNQPQHF.

The rearrangement links TRBV6-1 to TRBJ1-2, with 8 nucleotides matching TRBD1. This CDR3 has 12 amino acids. Germline CDR1 is MNHNS and CDR2 is SASEGT. V lost 6 bases to trimming and J lost 6 bases; unmatched junction nucleotides: 3. CDR3 loop: CASSDRGNGYTF. DNA for the CDR3: TGTGCCAGCAGCGACAGGGGCAATGGCTACACCTTC.

The V call is TRBV7-2, the J call TRBJ1-2; 10 nucleotides match TRBD1. The germline V gene encodes CDR1 SGHTA and CDR2 FQGNSA. Trimming at V came to 5 bases and at J to 3 bases, leaving 6 bases not matched to a gene. This CDR3 region has 15 residues. CDR3 nucleotide sequence: TGTGCCAGCAGCCCCGGGACAGGGGACCACTATGGCTACACCTTC. This codes for CASSPGTGDHYGYTF. The full variable domain, rest sourced from reference TRBV7-2 and TRBJ1-2, is GAGVSQSPSNKVTEKGKDVELRCDPISGHTALYWYRQSLGQGLEFLIYFQGNSAPDKSGLPSDRFSAERTGGSVSTLTIQRTQQEDSAVYLCASSPGTGDHYGYTFGSGTRLTVV.

This clone was detected many times. The chain couples TRBV25-1 to TRBJ1-1; 7 nucleotides agree with TRBD1. CDR3 length: 13 residues. Germline V CDR1 and CDR2: MGHDK, SYGVNS. V was pared by 4 bases and J by 7 bases, with 6 bases of the junction left unmatched. The CDR3 sequence is CASSVRTGIEAFF. The DNA for the CDR3 is TGTGCCAGCAGTGTACGGACAGGCATTGAAGCTTTCTTT.

This chain uses TRBV5-1 with TRBJ2-3; 8 bases map to TRBD1. The CDR3 sequence is 16 residues long. The V gene's germline CDR1 is SGHRS and CDR2 YFSETQ. Trimming removed 0 bases from V and 1 base from J; junction bases left unmatched: 4. The CDR3 here is CASSLAGQGRTDTQYF. CDR3 nucleotide sequence: TGCGCCAGCAGCTTGGCCGGACAGGGTCGCACAGATACGCAGTATTTT.

The CDR3 region is CASRGLGETQYF. In nucleotides, the CDR3 is TGTGCCAGCAGGGGACTGGGGGAGACGCAGTATTTT. The chain joins TRBV2 to TRBJ2-3; D may be TRBD2 (6 bases). V was shortened by 6 bases and J by 9 bases, with 13 bases between the two germline ends. The CDR3 spans 12 residues. Per germline, CDR1 SNHLY and CDR2 FYNNEI.

This chain joins TRBV15 and TRBJ2-7, with unresolved D. V was pared by 1 base and J by 9 bases, with 4 bases between. CDR3 length: 10 amino acids. Germline V gene sequence: CDR1 LNHNV, CDR2 YYDKDF (reference sequence). The CDR3 here is CATSRVAQYF. The DNA for the CDR3 is TGTGCCACCAGCAGAGTCGCGCAGTACTTC.

The chain has TRBV5-1 and TRBJ2-3; D uncertain. The germline V and J ends were trimmed by 0 bases and 3 bases, with 14 bases remaining between them. Germline V gives CDR1 SGHRS, CDR2 YFSETQ. The length of the CDR3 is 16 residues. The CDR3 nucleotides are TGCGCCAGCAGCTTGGGAGGCCCGCCTGGGACAGATACGCAGTATTTT. Its protein is CASSLGGPPGTDTQYF.

This clone showed up just a few times. The chain links TRBV5-1 to TRBJ2-7; D remains ambiguous. Trimming left V 3 bases short and J 2 bases short, with 12 bases between. Per the germline V gene, CDR1 is SGHRS and CDR2 is YFSETQ. The CDR3 has 14 amino acids. The CDR3 DNA is TGCGCCAGCAGCTGGCCCGGGCGCACCTACGAGCAGTACTTC. Its translation: CASSWPGRTYEQYF.

The rearrangement joins TRBV27 to TRBJ2-2, with unresolved D. Per germline, CDR1 MNHEY and CDR2 SMNVEV (reference sequence). V dropped 5 bases and J dropped 1 base, with 11 bases sitting between them. CDR3 size: 15 residues. The CDR3 nucleotides are TGTGCCAGCAGTCCCCCGTCCCTGAACACCGGGGAGCTGTTTTTT. As protein: CASSPPSLNTGELFF.

This clone turned up a few times. The chain recombines TRBV5-1 with TRBJ1-1, with D hard to call. This CDR3 spans 13 amino acids. V was pared by 4 bases and J by 1 base, with 8 bases between. CDR1 is SGHRS and CDR2 is YFSETQ in the germline V gene. CDR3 sequence (DNA): TGCGCCAGCAGCCCTCGGGGGAACACTGAAGCTTTCTTT. Its protein is CASSPRGNTEAFF.

This clone was picked up many times. This rearrangement joins TRBV30 to TRBJ2-1; 9 bases align to TRBD2. This CDR3 spans 14 amino acids. Trimming took 2 bases from V and 3 from J; bases not matched to a gene: 2. Looked up from germline, CDR1 is GTSNPN and CDR2 is SVGIG (reference sequence). The CDR3 is CAWSRTSDYNEQFF. CDR3 nucleotides: TGTGCCTGGAGTAGGACTAGCGACTACAATGAGCAGTTCTTC.

Comments on this clone: A much larger clone is a single base away; this may be a read error. Other DNA variants within this sample encode the same CDR3. The chain employs TRBV27 and TRBJ2-7; D is possibly TRBD1 (6 bases). This CDR3 has 13 amino acids. Germline lookup yields CDR1 MNHEY and CDR2 SMNVEV (reference sequence). The CDR3 reads CASSRGTTYEQYF. The DNA of the CDR3 is TGCGCCAGCAGCAGAGGGACAACCTACGAGCAGTACTTC.